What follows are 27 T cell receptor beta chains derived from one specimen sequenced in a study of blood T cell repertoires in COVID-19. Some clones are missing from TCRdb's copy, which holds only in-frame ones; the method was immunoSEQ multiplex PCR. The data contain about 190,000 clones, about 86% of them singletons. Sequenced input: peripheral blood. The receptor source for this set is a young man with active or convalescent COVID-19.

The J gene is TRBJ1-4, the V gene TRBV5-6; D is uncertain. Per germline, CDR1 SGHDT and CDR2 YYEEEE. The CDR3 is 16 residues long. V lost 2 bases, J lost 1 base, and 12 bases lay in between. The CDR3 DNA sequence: TGTGCCAGCAGCTTATTCCCCACGGGAACTAATGAAAAACTGTTTTTT. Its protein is CASSLFPTGTNEKLFF.

The CDR3 bases are TGCGCCAGCAGCCAAGTATCGGGCACCGGGGAGCTGTTTTTT. Translating gives CASSQVSGTGELFF. This sequence joins TRBV4-1 and TRBJ2-2; D not certain. The CDR3 contains 14 residues. Germline CDR1 reads MGHRA; CDR2 reads YSYEKL. V lost 1 base to trimming and J lost 4 bases, with 7 bases between them.

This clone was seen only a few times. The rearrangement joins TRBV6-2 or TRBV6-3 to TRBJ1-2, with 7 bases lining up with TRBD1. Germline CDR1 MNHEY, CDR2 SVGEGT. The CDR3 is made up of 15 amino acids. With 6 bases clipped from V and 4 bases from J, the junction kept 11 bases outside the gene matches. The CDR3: CASSAGDSTFYGYTF. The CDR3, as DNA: TGTGCCAGCAGCGCCGGGGACAGCACCTTCTATGGCTACACCTTC.

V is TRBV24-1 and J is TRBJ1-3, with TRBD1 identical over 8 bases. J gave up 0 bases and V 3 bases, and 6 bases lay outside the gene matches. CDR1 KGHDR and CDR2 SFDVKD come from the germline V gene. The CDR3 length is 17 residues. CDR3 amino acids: CATSDVGGQDSGNTIYF. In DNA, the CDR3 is TGTGCCACCAGTGATGTAGGGGGACAGGACTCTGGAAACACCATATATTTT.

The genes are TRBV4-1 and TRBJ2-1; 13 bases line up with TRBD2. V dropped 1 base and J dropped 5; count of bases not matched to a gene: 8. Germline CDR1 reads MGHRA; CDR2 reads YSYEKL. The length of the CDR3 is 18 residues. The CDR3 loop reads CASSQGPPGTSGDNEQFF. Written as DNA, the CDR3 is TGCGCCAGCAGCCAAGGTCCCCCTGGGACTAGCGGGGACAATGAGCAGTTCTTC.

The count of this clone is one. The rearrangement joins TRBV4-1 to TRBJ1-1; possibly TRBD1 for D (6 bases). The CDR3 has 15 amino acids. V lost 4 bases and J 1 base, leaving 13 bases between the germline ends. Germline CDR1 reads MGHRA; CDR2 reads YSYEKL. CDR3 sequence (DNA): TGCGCCAGCAGCCCAAGGGAGGGGGGGAACACTGAAGCTTTCTTT. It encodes CASSPREGGNTEAFF.

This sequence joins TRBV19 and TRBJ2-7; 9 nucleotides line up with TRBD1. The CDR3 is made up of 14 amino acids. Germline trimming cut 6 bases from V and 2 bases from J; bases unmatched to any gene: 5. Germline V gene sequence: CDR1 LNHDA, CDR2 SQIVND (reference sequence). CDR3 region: CASSTTGGTYEQYF. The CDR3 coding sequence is TGTGCCAGTAGCACGACAGGGGGAACCTACGAGCAGTACTTC. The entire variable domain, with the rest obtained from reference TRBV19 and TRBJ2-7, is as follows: DGGITQSPKYLFRKEGQNVTLSCEQNLNHDAMYWYRQDPGQGLRLIYYSQIVNDFQKGDIAEGYSVSREKKESFPLTVTSAQKNPTAFYLCASSTTGGTYEQYFGPGTRLTVT.

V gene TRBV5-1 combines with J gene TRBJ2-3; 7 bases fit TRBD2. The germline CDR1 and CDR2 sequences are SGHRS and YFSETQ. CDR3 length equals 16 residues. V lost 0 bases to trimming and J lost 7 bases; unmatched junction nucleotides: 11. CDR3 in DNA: TGCGCCAGCAGCTTGGCCCCAGGCGGGAGAGGGAATACGCAGTATTTT. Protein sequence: CASSLAPGGRGNTQYF.

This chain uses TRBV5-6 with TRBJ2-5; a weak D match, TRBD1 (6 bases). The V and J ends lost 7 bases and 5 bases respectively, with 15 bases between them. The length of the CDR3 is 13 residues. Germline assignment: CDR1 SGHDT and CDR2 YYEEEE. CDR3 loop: CASSPRGVETQYF. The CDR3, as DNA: TGTGCCAGCTCCCCCAGGGGTGTGGAGACCCAGTACTTC.

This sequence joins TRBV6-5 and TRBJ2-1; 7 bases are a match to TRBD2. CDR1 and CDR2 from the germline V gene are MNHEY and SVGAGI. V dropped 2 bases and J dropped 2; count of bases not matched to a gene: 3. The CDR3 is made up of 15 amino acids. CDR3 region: CASSYGGGTYNEQFF. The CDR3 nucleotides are TGTGCCAGCAGTTACGGGGGGGGGACCTACAATGAGCAGTTCTTC.

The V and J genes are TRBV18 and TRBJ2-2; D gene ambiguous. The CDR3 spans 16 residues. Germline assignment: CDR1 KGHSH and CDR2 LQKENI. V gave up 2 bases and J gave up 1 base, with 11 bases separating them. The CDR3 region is CASSPVERRNTGELFF. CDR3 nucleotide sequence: TGTGCCAGCTCACCAGTGGAGAGGCGGAACACCGGGGAGCTGTTTTTT.

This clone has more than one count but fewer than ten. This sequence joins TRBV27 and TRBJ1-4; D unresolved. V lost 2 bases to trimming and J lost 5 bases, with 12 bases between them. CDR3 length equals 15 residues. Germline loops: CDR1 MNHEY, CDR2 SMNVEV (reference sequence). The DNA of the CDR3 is TGTGCCAGCAGTTTAGCCCCAATGGCAAATGAAAAACTGTTTTTT. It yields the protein CASSLAPMANEKLFF. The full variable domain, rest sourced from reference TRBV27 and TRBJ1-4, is EAQVTQNPRYLITVTGKKLTVTCSQNMNHEYMSWYRQDPGLGLRQIYYSMNVEVTDKGDVPEGYKVSRKEKRNFPLILESPSPNQTSLYFCASSLAPMANEKLFFGSGTQLSVL.

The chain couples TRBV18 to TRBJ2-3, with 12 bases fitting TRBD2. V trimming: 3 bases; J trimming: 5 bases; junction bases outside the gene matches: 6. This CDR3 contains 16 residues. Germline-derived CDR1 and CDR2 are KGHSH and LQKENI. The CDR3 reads CASSPPGLAGRDTQYF. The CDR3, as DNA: TGTGCCAGCTCACCTCCGGGACTAGCGGGCCGAGATACGCAGTATTTT.

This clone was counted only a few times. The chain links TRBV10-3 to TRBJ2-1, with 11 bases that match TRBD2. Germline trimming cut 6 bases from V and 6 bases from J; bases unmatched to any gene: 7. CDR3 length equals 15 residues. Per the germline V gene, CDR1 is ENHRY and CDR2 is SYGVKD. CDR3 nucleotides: TGTGCCATCAGCGAACTAGCGGGGGAGATCAATGAGCAGTTCTTC. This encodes CAISELAGEINEQFF.

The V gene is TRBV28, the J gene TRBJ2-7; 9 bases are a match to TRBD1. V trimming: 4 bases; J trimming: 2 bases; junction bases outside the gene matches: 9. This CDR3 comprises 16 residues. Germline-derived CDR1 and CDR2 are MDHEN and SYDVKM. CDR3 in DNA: TGTGCCAGCAGTTCCGGGACAGGGTCAGGAGCCTACGAGCAGTACGTC. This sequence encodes CASSSGTGSGAYEQYV.

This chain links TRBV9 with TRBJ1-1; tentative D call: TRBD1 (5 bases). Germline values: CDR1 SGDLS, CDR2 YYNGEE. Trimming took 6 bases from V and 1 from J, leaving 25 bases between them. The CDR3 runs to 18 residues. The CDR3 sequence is CASTTGAGTVRGNTEAFF. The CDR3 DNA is TGTGCCAGCACCACCGGCGCAGGGACTGTCCGCGGGAACACTGAAGCTTTCTTT.

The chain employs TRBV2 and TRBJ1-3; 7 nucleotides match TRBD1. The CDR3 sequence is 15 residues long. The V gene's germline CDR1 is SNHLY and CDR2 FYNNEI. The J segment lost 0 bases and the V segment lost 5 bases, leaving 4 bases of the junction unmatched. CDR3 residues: CASSLDRVSGNTIYF. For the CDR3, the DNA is TGTGCCAGCAGTTTAGACAGGGTCTCTGGAAACACCATATATTTT.

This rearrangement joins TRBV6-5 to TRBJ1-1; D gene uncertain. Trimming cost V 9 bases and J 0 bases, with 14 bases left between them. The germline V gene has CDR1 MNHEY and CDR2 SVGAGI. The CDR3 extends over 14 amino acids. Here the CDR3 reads CASSQATMNTEAFF. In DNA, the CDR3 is TGTGCCAGTTCCCAGGCTACCATGAACACTGAAGCTTTCTTT.

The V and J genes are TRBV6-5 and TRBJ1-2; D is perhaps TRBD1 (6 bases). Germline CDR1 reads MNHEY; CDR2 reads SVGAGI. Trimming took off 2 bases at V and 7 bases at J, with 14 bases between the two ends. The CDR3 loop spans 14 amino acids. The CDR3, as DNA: TGTGCCAGCAGTTACGATCGAGGGGGAGTTGGCTACACCTTC. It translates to CASSYDRGGVGYTF.

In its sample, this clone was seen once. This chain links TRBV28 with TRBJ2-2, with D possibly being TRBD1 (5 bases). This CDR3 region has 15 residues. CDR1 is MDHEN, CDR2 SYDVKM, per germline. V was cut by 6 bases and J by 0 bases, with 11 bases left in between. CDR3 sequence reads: CASRRTGPNTGELFF. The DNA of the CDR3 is TGTGCCAGCAGGCGTACAGGACCGAACACCGGGGAGCTGTTTTTT.

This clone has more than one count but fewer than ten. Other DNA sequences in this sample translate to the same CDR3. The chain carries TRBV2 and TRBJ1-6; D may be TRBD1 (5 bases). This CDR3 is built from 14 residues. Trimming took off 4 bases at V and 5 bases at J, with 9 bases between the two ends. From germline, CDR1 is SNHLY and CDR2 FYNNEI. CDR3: CASSVRVDNSPLHF. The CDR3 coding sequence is TGTGCCAGCAGTGTCAGGGTTGATAATTCACCCCTCCACTTT.

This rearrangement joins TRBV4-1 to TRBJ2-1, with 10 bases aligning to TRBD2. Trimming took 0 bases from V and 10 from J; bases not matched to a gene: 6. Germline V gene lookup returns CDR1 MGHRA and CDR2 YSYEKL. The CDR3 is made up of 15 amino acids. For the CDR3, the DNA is TGCGCCAGCAGCCAAGAGCCTAGCGGGAGCCAAGAGCAGTTCTTC. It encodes CASSQEPSGSQEQFF.

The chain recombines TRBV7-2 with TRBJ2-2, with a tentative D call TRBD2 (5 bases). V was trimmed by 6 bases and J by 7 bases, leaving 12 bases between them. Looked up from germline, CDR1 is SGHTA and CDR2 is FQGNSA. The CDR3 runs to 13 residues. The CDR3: CASRLGAHGELFF. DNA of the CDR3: TGTGCCAGCAGACTAGGTGCCCACGGGGAGCTGTTTTTT.

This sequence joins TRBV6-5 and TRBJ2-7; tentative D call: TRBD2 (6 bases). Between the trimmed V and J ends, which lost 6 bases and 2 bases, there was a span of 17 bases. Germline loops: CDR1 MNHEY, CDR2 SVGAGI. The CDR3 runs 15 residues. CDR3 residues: CASSRGTPGPYEQYF. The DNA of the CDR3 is TGTGCCAGCAGCCGCGGGACCCCGGGCCCCTACGAGCAGTACTTC.

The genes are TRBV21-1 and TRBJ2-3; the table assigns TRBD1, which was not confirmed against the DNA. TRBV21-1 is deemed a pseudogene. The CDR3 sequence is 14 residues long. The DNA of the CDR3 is TGTGCCAGCAGCTTACAGGGGGCTGCAGATACGCAGTATTTT. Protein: CASSLQGAADTQYF.

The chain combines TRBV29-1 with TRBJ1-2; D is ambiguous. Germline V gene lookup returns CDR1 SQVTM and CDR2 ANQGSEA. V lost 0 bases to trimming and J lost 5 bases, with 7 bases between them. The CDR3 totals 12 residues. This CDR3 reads CSVEDPKYGYTF. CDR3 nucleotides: TGCAGCGTTGAAGATCCAAAATATGGCTACACCTTC.

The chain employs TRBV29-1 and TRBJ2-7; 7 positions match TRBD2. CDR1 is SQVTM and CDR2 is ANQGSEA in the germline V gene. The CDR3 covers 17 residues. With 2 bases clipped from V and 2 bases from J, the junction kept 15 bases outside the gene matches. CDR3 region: CSVERRRGRGATYEQYV. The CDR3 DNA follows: TGCAGCGTTGAAAGGCGTCGGGGGAGGGGCGCGACCTACGAGCAGTACGTC.